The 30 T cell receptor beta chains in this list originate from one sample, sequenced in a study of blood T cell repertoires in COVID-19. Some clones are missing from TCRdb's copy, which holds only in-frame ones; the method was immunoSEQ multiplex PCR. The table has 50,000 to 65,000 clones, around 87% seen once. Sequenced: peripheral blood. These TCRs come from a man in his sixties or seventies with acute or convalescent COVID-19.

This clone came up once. The CDR3 region is CASSLAGPYEQYF. The CDR3 DNA follows: TGTGCCAGCAGCTTGGCAGGGCCTTACGAGCAGTACTTC. The J gene is TRBJ2-7, the V gene TRBV5-6; possibly TRBD1 for D (5 bases). V lost 0 bases and J 4 bases, leaving 8 bases between the germline ends. This CDR3 contains 13 residues. Per the germline V gene, CDR1 is SGHDT and CDR2 is YYEEEE.

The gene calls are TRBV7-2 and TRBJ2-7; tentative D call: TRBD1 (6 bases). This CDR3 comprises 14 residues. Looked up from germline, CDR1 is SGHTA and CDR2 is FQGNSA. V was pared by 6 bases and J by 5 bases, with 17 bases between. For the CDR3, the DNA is TGTGCCAGCAGACCAGGCAGGGGCACAGACGAGCAGTACTTC. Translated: CASRPGRGTDEQYF.

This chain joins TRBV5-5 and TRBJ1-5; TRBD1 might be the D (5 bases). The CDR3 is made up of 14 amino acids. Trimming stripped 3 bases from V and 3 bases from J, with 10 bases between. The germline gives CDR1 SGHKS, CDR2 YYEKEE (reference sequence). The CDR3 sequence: CASSSGGANQPQHF. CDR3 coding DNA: TGTGCCAGCAGCTCCGGTGGGGCCAATCAGCCCCAGCATTTT.

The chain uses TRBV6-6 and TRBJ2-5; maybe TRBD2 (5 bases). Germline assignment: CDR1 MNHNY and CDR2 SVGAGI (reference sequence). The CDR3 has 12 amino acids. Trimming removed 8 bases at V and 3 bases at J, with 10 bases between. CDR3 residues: CASQTGEETQYF. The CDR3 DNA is TGTGCCAGCCAAACCGGGGAAGAGACCCAGTACTTC.

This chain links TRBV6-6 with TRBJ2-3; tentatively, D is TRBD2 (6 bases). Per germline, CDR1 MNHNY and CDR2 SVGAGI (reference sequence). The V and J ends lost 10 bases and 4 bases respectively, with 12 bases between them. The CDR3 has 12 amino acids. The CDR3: CATRLGADTQYF. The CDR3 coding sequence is TGTGCCACCCGACTAGGGGCAGATACGCAGTATTTT.

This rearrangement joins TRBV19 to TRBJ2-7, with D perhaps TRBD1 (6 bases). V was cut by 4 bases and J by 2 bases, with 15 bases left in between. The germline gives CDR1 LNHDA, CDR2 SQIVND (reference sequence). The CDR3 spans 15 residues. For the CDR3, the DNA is TGTGCCAGTAGTACTCCCGGGACAAAGACCTACGAGCAGTACTTC. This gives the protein CASSTPGTKTYEQYF.

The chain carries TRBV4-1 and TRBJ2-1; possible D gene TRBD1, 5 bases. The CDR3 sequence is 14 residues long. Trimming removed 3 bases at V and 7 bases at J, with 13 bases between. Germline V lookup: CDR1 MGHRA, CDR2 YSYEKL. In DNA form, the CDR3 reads TGCGCCAGCAGCCAGCGGTCAGGGCGGAATGAGCAGTTCTTC. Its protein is CASSQRSGRNEQFF.

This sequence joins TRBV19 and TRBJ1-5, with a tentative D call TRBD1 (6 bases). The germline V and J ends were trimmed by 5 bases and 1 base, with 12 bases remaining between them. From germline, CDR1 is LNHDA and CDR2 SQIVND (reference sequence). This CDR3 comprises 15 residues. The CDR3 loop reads CASSEGVLSNQPQHF. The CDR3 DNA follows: TGTGCCAGTAGTGAGGGGGTACTGAGCAATCAGCCCCAGCATTTT.

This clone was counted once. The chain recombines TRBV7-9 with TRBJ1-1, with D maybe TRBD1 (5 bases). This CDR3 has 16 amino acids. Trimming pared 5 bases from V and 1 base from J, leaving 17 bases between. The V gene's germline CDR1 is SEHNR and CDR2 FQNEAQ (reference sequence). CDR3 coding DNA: TGTGCCAGCAGCAACCAGTGGAGGGGAAGGAACACTGAAGCTTTCTTT. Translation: CASSNQWRGRNTEAFF.

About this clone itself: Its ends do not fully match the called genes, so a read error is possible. CDR3 in DNA: TGTGCCAGCAGTACGGTTGGGGCCAACGTCCTGACTTTC. This translates into CASSTVGANVLTF. The chain carries TRBV19 and TRBJ2-6; D is unclear. Per germline, CDR1 LNHDA and CDR2 SQIVND (reference sequence). This CDR3 region has 13 residues.

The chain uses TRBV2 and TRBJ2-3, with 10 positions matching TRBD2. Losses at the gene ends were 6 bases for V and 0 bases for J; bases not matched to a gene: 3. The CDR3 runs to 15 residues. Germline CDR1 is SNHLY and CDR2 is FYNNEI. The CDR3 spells CASSLAGVSTDTQYF. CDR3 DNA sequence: TGTGCCAGCAGCCTAGCGGGGGTGAGCACAGATACGCAGTATTTT.

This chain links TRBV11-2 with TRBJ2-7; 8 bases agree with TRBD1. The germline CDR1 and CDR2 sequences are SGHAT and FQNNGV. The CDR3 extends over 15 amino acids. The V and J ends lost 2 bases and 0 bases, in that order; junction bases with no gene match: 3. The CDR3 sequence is CASSLWTGISYEQYF. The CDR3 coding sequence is TGTGCCAGCAGCTTATGGACAGGGATCTCCTACGAGCAGTACTTC.

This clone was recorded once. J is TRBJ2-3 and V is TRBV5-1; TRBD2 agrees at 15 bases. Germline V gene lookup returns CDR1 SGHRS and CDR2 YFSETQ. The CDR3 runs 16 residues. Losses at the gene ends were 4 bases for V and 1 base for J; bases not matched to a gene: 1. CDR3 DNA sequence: TGCGCCAGCAGCCGGACTAGCGGGAGGGGCACAGATACGCAGTATTTT. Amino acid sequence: CASSRTSGRGTDTQYF.

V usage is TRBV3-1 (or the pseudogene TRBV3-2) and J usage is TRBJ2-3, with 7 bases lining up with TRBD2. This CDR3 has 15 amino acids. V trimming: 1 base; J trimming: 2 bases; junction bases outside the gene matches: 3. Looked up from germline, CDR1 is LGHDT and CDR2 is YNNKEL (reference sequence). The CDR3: CASSQGGRDTDTQYF. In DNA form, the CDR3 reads TGTGCCAGCAGCCAAGGAGGGAGGGACACAGATACGCAGTATTTT.

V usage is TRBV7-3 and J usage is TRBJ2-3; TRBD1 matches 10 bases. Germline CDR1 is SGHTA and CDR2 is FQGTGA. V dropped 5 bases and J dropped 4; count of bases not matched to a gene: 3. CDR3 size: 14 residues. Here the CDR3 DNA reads TGTGCCAGCAGCCGACAGGGGGCTTCAGATACGCAGTATTTT. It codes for CASSRQGASDTQYF. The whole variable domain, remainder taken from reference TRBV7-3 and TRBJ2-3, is GAGVSQTPSNKVTEKGKYVELRCDPISGHTALYWYRQSLGQGPEFLIYFQGTGAADDSGLPNDRFFAVRPEGSVSTLKIQRTERGDSAVYLCASSRQGASDTQYFGPGTRLTVL.

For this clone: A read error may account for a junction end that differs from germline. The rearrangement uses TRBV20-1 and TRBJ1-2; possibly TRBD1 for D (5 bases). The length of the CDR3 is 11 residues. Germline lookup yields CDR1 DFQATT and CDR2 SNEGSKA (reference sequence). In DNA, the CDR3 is TGCAATGCTCGGACAAACTATGGCTACACCTTC. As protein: CNARTNYGYTF.

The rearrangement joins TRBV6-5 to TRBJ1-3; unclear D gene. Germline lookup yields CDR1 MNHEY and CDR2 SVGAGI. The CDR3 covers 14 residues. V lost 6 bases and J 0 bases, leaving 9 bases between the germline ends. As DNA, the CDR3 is TGTGCCAGCAGGGACTCCTACTCTGGAAACACCATATATTTT. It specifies CASRDSYSGNTIYF.

CDR3 coding DNA: TGCGCCAGCAGCTCCGGACAGTTTACAGATACGCAGTATTTT. Translating gives CASSSGQFTDTQYF. The gene calls are TRBV5-1 and TRBJ2-3; the D gene is possibly TRBD1 (6 bases). Germline V lookup: CDR1 SGHRS, CDR2 YFSETQ. Trimming shortened V by 3 bases and J by 3 bases, and 11 bases separated the two germline ends. The CDR3 is 14 residues long.

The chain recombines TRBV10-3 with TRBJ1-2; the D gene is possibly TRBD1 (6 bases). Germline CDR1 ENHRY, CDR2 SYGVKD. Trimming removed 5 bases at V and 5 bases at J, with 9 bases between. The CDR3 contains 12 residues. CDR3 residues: CAISQDRYGYTF. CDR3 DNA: TGTGCCATCAGTCAAGACAGGTATGGCTACACCTTC.

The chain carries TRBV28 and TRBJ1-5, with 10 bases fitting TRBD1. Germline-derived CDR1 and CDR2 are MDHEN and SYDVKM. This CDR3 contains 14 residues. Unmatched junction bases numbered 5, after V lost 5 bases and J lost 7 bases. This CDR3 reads CASSLGQGWQPQHF. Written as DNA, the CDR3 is TGTGCCAGCAGTCTGGGACAGGGGTGGCAGCCCCAGCATTTT.

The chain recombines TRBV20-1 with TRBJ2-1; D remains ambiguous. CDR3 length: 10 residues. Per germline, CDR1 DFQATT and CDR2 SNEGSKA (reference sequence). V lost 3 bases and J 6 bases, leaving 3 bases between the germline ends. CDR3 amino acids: CSASLNEQFF. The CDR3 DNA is TGCAGTGCTAGCCTCAATGAGCAGTTCTTC.

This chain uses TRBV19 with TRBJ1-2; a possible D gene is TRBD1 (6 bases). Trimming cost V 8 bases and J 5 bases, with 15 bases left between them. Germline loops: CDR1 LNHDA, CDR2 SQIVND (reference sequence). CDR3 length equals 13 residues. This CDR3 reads CASVDRNPYGYTF. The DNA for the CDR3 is TGTGCCAGTGTTGACAGGAACCCTTATGGCTACACCTTC.

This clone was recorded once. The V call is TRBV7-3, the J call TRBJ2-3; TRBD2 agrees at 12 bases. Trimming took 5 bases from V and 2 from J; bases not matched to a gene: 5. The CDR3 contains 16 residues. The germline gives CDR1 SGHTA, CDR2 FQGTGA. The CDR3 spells CASSILAGGPTDTQYF. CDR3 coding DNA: TGTGCCAGCAGCATTCTAGCGGGAGGGCCCACAGATACGCAGTATTTT.

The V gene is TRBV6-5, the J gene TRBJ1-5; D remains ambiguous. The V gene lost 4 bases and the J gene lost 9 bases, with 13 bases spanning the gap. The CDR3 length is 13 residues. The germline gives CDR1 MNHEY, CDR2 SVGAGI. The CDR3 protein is CASSLQVFRPQHF. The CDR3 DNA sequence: TGTGCCAGCAGTTTGCAGGTATTTCGGCCCCAGCATTTT.

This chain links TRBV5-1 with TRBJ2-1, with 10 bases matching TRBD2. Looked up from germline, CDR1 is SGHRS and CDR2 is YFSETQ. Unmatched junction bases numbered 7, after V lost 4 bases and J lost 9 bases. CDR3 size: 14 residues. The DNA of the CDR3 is TGCGCCAGCAGCCCCCCAGGGACTAGCGTTGAGCAGTTCTTC. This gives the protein CASSPPGTSVEQFF.

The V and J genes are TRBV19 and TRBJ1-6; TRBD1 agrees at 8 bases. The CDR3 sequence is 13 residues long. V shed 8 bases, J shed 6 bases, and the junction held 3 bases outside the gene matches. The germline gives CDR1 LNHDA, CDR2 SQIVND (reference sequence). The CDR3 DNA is TGTGCCAGTTCAACAGGGGGTAATTCACCCCTCCACTTT. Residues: CASSTGGNSPLHF.

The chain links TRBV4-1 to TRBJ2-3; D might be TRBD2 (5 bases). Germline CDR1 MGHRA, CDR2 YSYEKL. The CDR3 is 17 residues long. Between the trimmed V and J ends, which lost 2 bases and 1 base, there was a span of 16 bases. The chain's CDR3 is CASSQTPPGSGTDTQYF. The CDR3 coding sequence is TGCGCCAGCAGCCAAACCCCTCCGGGATCGGGCACAGATACGCAGTATTTT.

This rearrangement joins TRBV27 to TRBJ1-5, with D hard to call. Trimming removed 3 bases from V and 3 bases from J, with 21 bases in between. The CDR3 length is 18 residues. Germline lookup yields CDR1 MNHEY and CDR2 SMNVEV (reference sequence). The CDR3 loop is CASSFNSPGRGLNQPQHF. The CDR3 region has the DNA TGTGCCAGCAGTTTTAACTCCCCGGGGAGAGGGCTCAATCAGCCCCAGCATTTT.

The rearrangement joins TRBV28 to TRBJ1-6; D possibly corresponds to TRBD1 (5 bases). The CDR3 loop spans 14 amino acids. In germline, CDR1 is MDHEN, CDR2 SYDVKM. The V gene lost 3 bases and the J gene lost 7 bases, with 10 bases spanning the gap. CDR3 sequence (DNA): TGTGCCAGCAGTTTCGGGGGAGGGAATTCACCCCTCCACTTT. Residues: CASSFGGGNSPLHF.

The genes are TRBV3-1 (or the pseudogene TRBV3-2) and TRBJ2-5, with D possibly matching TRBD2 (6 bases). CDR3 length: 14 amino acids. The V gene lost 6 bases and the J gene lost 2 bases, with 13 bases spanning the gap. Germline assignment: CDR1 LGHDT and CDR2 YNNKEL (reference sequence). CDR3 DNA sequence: TGTGCCAGCAGTCCTGGCGGGGTTCAAGAGACCCAGTACTTC. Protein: CASSPGGVQETQYF.